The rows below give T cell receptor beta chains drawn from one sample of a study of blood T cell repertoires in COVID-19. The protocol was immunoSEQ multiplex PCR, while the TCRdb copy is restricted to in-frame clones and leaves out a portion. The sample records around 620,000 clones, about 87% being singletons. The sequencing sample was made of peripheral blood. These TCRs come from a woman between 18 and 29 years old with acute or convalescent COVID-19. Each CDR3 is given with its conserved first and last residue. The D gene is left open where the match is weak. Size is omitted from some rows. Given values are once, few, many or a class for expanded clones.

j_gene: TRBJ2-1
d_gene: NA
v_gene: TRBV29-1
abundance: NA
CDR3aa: CSVAGNNNEQFF
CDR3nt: TGCAGCGTTGCGGGGAATAACAATGAGCAGTTCTTC

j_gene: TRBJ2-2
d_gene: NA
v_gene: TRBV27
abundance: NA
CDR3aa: CASSPGVSGELFF
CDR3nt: TGTGCCAGCAGCCCAGGGGTTTCCGGGGAGCTGTTTTTT

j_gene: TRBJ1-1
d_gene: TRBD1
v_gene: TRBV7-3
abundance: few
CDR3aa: CASSLSGQGASAFF
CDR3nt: TGTGCCAGCAGCTTAAGTGGGCAGGGGGCATCAGCTTTCTTT

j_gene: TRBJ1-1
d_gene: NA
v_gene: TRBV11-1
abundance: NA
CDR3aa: CASSFIRGRGNTEAFF
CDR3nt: TGTGCCAGCAGCTTCATCAGGGGCCGGGGGAACACTGAAGCTTTCTTT

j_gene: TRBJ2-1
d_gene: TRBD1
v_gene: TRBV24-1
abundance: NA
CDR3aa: CATMKTGSSANEQFF
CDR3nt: TGTGCCACCATGAAGACAGGGAGTTCTGCCAATGAGCAGTTCTTC

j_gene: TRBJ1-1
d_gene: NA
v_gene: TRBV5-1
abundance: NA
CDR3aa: CASTISGTPNTEAFF
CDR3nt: TGCGCCAGCACCATTTCCGGGACTCCCAACACTGAAGCTTTCTTT

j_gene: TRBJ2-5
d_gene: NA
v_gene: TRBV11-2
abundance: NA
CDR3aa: CASSPAVQFKETQYF
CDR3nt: TGTGCCAGCAGCCCCGCTGTGCAGTTCAAAGAGACCCAGTACTTC

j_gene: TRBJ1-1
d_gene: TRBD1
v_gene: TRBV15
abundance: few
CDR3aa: CATSRGDREWSEAFF
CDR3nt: TGTGCCACCAGCAGAGGAGACAGGGAGTGGTCTGAAGCTTTCTTT

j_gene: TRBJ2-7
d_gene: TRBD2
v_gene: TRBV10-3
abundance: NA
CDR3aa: CAISPGTSGGASYEQYF
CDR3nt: TGTGCCATCAGCCCCGGGACTAGCGGGGGGGCCTCCTACGAGCAGTACTTC

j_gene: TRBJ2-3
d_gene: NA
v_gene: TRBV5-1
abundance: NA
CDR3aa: CASSLGPPRADTQYF
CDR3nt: TGCGCCAGCAGCTTGGGACCCCCGAGGGCAGATACGCAGTATTTT

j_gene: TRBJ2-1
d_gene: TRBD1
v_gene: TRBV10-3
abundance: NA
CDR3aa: CAITSGGGSNEQFF
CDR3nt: TGTGCCATCACCTCAGGGGGCGGCTCCAATGAGCAGTTCTTC

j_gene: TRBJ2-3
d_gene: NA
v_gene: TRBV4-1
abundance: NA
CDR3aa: CASSQVTDTQYF
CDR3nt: TGCGCCAGCAGCCAAGTAACAGATACGCAGTATTTT

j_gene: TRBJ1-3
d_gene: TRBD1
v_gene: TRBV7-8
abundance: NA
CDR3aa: CASSARDSLTGNTIYF
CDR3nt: TGTGCCAGCAGCGCCCGGGACAGTCTTACTGGAAACACCATATATTTT

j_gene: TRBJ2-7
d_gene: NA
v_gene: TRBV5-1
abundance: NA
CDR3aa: CASSPRDSSSYEQYF
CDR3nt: TGCGCCAGCAGCCCGCGGGACTCGAGCTCCTACGAGCAGTACTTC

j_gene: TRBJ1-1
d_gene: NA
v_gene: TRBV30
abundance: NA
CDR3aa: CAWNRGWTEAFF
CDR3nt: TGTGCCTGGAATCGGGGTTGGACTGAAGCTTTCTTT

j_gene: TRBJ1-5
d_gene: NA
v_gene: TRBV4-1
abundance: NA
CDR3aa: CASSQGAGRQPQHF
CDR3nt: TGCGCCAGCAGCCAAGGTGCAGGCCGGCAGCCCCAGCATTTT

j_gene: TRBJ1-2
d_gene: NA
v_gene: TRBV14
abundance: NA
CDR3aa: CASSQLVEVRSGYTF
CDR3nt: TGTGCCAGCAGCCAACTAGTGGAGGTCCGGTCTGGCTACACCTTC

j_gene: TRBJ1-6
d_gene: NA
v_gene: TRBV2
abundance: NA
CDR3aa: CASSVTVNSPLHF
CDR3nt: TGTGCCAGCAGTGTGACAGTTAATTCACCCCTCCACTTT

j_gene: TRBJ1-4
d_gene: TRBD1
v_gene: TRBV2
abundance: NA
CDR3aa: CASSALANPDREVVLHEKLFF
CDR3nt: TGTGCCAGCAGTGCTCTGGCCAACCCTGACAGGGAAGTCGTTCTACATGAAAAACTGTTTTTT

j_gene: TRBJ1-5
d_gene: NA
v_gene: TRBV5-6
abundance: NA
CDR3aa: CASSFRGKEGNQPQHF
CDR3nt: TGTGCCAGCAGCTTCCGCGGCAAGGAGGGCAATCAGCCCCAGCATTTT

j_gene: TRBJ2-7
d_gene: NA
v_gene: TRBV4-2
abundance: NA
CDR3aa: CASSQTGYEQYF
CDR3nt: TGTGCCAGCAGCCAGACGGGCTACGAGCAGTACTTC

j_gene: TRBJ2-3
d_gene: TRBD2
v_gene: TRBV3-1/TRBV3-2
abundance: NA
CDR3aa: CASSQSGGRADTQYF
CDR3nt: TGTGCCAGCAGCCAAAGCGGGGGTAGGGCAGATACGCAGTATTTT

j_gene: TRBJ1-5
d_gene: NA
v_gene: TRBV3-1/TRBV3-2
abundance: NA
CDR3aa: CASSTQGNQPQHF
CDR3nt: TGTGCCAGCAGCACCCAGGGGAATCAGCCCCAGCATTTT

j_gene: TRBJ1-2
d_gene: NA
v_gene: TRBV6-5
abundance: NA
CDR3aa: CASSPTASTFGYTF
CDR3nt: TGTGCCAGCAGTCCGACAGCCTCTACTTTTGGCTACACCTTC

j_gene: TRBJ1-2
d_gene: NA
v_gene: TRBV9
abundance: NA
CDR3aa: CASSTQTQEEYGYTF
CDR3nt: TGTGCCAGCAGCACACAGACTCAGGAGGAGTATGGCTACACCTTC

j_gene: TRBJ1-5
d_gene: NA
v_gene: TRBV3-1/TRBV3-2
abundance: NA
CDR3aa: CASSHEGGNQPQHF
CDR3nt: TGTGCCAGCAGCCATGAGGGCGGAAATCAGCCCCAGCATTTT

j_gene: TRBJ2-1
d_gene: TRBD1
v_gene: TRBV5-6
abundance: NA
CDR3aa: CASSRLGTDYNEQFF
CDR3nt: TGTGCCAGCAGCAGGCTAGGGACAGACTACAATGAGCAGTTCTTC

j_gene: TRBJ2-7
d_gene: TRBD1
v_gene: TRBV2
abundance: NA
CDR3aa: CASSEAQGTVFLYEQYF
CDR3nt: TGTGCCAGCAGTGAAGCCCAGGGGACAGTTTTTCTCTACGAGCAGTACTTC

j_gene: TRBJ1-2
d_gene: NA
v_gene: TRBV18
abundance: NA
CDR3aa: CASSTLENYGYTF
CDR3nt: TGTGCCAGCTCCACTCTAGAGAACTATGGCTACACCTTC

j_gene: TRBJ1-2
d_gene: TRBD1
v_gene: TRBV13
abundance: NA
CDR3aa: CASSLAVTGGLISYGYTF
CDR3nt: TGTGCCAGCAGCTTAGCTGTGACAGGGGGCTTGATTTCCTATGGCTACACCTTC

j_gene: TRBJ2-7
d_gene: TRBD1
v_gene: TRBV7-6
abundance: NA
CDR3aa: CASSYDRASYEQYF
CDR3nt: TGTGCCAGCAGCTACGACAGGGCGTCCTACGAGCAGTACTTC

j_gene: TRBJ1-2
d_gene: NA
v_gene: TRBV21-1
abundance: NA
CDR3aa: CASSNGAATNYGYTF
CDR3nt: TGTGCCAGCAGCAATGGGGCAGCCACTAACTATGGCTACACCTTC

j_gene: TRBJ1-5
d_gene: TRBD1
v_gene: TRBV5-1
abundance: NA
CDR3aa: CASSLGTAAYQPQHF
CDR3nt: TGCGCCAGCAGCCTGGGGACAGCAGCCTATCAGCCCCAGCATTTT

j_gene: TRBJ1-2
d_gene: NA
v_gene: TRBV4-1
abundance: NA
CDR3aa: CASSLPRDYGYTF
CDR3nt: TGCGCCAGCAGCCTCCCACGGGACTATGGCTACACCTTC

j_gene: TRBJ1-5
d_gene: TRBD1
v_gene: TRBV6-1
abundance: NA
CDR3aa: CASSEVSGQGLFTPSLGF
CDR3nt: TGTGCCAGCAGTGAAGTGAGTGGACAGGGGCTTTTTACCCCCTCTCTAGGATTT

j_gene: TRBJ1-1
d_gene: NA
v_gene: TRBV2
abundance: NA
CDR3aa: CASSDFRGATEAFF
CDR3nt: TGTGCCAGCAGCGACTTTCGGGGGGCCACTGAAGCTTTCTTT

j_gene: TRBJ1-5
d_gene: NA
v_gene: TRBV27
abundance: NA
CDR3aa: CASSLSQPQHF
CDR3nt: TGTGCCAGCAGTTTAAGCCAGCCCCAGCATTTT

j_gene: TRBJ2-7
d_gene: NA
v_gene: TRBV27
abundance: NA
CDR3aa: CASSPHLGYEQYF
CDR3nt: TGTGCCAGCAGTCCCCACCTAGGCTACGAGCAGTACTTC

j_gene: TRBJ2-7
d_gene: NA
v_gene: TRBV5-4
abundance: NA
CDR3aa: CASSFEGSYEQYF
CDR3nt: TGTGCCAGCAGCTTTGAGGGAAGTTACGAGCAGTACTTC

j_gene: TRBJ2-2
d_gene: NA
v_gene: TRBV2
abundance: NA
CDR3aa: CARRTDLTGELFF
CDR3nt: TGTGCCAGAAGGACAGACCTGACCGGGGAGCTGTTTTTT

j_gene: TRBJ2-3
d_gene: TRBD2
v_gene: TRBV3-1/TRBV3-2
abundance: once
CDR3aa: CASSQEGAGGPTDTQYF
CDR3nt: TGTGCCAGCAGCCAAGAAGGCGCGGGGGGGCCCACAGATACGCAGTATTTT

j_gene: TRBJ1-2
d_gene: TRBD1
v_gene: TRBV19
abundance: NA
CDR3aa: CASSPLHTGDYGYTF
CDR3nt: TGTGCCAGTAGTCCGCTACACACAGGGGACTATGGCTACACCTTC

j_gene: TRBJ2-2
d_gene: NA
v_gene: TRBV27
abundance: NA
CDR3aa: CASSTDQGWGELFF
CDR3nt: TGTGCCAGCAGTACCGACCAGGGGTGGGGGGAGCTGTTTTTT

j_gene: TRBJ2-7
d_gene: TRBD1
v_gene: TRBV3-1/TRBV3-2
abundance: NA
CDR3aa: CASSQAPGQGYPYF
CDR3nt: TGTGCCAGCAGCCAAGCGCCGGGACAGGGTTACCCGTACTTC

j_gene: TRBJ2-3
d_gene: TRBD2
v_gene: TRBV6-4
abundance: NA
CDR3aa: CASSRTSGATSTDTQYF
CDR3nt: TGTGCCAGCAGCCGGACTAGCGGTGCCACTAGCACAGATACGCAGTATTTT

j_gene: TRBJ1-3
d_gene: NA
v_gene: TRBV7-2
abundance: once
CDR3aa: CASTEGGSGNTIYF
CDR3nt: TGTGCCAGCACCGAAGGGGGCTCTGGAAACACCATATATTTT

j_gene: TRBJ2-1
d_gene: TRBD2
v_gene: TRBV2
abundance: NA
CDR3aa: CASRGASGGRPRGNEQFF
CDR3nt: TGTGCCAGCAGGGGGGCTAGCGGGGGACGACCAAGGGGCAATGAGCAGTTCTTC

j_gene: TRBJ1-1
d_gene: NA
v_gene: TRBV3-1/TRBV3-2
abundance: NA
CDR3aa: CASSPAGTGYTEAFF
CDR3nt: TGTGCCAGCAGCCCCGCAGGTACAGGCTACACTGAAGCTTTCTTT

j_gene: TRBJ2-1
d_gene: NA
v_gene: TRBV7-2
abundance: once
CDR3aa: CASSLFLGNEQFF
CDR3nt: TGTGCCAGCAGCTTATTCCTCGGGAATGAGCAGTTCTTC

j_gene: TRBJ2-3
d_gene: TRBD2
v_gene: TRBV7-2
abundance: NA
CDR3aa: CASSPPTSGENTQYF
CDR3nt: TGTGCCAGCAGCCCACCCACTAGCGGGGAAAATACGCAGTATTTT

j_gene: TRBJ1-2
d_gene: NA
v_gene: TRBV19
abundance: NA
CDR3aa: CASSIQAQPYGYTF
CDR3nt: TGTGCCAGTAGTATTCAGGCTCAGCCCTATGGCTACACCTTC

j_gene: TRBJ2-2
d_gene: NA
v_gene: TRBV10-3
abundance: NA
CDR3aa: CAISAGHTTGELFF
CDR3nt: TGTGCCATCAGTGCAGGACACACCACCGGGGAGCTGTTTTTT

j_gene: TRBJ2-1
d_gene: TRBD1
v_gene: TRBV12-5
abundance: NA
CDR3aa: CASGFMTGRVNEQFF
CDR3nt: TGTGCTAGTGGTTTCATGACAGGGCGGGTCAATGAGCAGTTCTTC

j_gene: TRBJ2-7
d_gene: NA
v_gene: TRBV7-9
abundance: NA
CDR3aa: CASSLGDGLYF
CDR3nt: TGTGCCAGCAGCTTAGGAGACGGGTTGTACTTC

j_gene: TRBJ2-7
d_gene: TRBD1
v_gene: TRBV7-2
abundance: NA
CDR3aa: CASSLIGSWDRGYEQYF
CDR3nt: TGTGCCAGCAGCTTAATAGGGTCCTGGGACAGGGGCTACGAGCAGTACTTC

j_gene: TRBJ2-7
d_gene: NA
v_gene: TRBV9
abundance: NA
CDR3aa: CASSVDDSNEQYF
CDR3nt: TGTGCCAGCAGCGTAGATGACAGTAACGAGCAGTACTTC